These 25 T cell receptor beta chains were all obtained from the same sample, sequenced in a study of blood T cell repertoires in COVID-19. TCRdb's copy holds only in-frame clones and misses some; the assay was immunoSEQ multiplex PCR. The table includes approximately 67,000 clones, 85% to 90% detected once. The sequencing sample was made of peripheral blood. The receptors shown here come from a man aged 45-60 years with active COVID-19.

V is TRBV28 and J is TRBJ1-2, with D uncertain. The germline CDR1 and CDR2 sequences are MDHEN and SYDVKM. The CDR3 extends over 15 amino acids. Deletions cut 6 bases from V and 1 base from J, with 15 bases between. Here the CDR3 reads CASSPWSGYNYGYTF. In DNA form, the CDR3 reads TGTGCCAGCAGCCCCTGGTCGGGTTATAACTATGGCTACACCTTC.

The V gene is TRBV12-3 or TRBV12-4, the J gene TRBJ1-2; possible D gene TRBD1, 6 bases. This CDR3 contains 13 residues. V was pared by 6 bases and J by 4 bases, with 12 bases between. CDR3 protein: CASRWGQGYGYTF. CDR3 in DNA: TGTGCCAGCAGGTGGGGGCAGGGCTATGGCTACACCTTC.

This clone was counted a single time. DNA for the CDR3: TGCGCCAGCAGCCAAATAGCGGGGGGGTACAATGAGCAGTTCTTC. Residues: CASSQIAGGYNEQFF. This sequence joins TRBV4-1 and TRBJ2-1, with 11 bases matching TRBD2. This CDR3 has 15 amino acids. Trimming removed 2 bases from V and 4 bases from J; junction bases left unmatched: 1. Germline V CDR1 and CDR2: MGHRA, YSYEKL.

The rearrangement joins TRBV4-2 to TRBJ2-7; D is perhaps TRBD2 (6 bases). Trimming shortened V by 0 bases and J by 8 bases, and 20 bases separated the two germline ends. CDR1 LGHNA and CDR2 YNFKEQ come from the germline V gene. CDR3 length equals 16 residues. The CDR3 sequence is CASSQDHQYGDSKQYF. The CDR3 region has the DNA TGTGCCAGCAGCCAAGATCATCAGTACGGGGACTCCAAGCAGTACTTC.

V and J are TRBV30 and TRBJ2-5, with 14 nucleotides matching TRBD2. Germline CDR1 and CDR2: GTSNPN and SVGIG (reference sequence). J was trimmed by 2 bases and V by 2 bases; bases with no gene match: 10. The CDR3 runs to 18 residues. The CDR3 reads CAWSFTRTSGGRQETQYF. CDR3 nucleotide sequence: TGTGCCTGGAGTTTTACGCGGACTAGCGGGGGGAGGCAAGAGACCCAGTACTTC.

The CDR3 here is CASSPYRGAGEQYF. Written as DNA, the CDR3 is TGTGCCAGCAGCCCGTACAGGGGCGCAGGGGAGCAGTACTTC. This chain joins TRBV3-1 (or the pseudogene TRBV3-2) and TRBJ2-7; 7 nucleotides line up with TRBD1. This CDR3 spans 14 amino acids. In germline, CDR1 is LGHDT, CDR2 YNNKEL (reference sequence). V shed 4 bases and J 7 bases; nucleotides not matched to a gene: 10.

The genes are TRBV14 and TRBJ2-7; possible D gene TRBD2, 7 bases. Looked up from germline, CDR1 is SGHDN and CDR2 is FVKESK. V was trimmed by 1 base and J by 2 bases, leaving 15 bases between them. This CDR3 is 16 amino acids long. The CDR3 spells CASSQVTGGPPYEQYF. CDR3 nucleotides: TGTGCCAGCAGCCAAGTGACGGGGGGCCCCCCCTACGAGCAGTACTTC.

The CDR3 loop reads CASSLPSENTGELFF. The CDR3 bases are TGTGCCAGCAGCTTGCCTAGCGAGAACACCGGGGAGCTGTTTTTT. V and J are TRBV5-4 and TRBJ2-2, with D possibly TRBD2 on 6 matching bases. V gave up 1 base and J gave up 1 base, with 8 bases separating them. CDR1 is SGHNT and CDR2 is YYREEE in the germline V gene (reference sequence). The CDR3 consists of 15 residues.

The chain has TRBV7-9 and TRBJ1-2; TRBD1 might be the D (5 bases). In germline, CDR1 is SEHNR, CDR2 FQNEAQ (reference sequence). This CDR3 is built from 15 residues. V shed 7 bases and J shed 2 bases, with 17 bases lying between them. The CDR3 reads CASTRGRAANYGYTF. CDR3 nucleotides: TGTGCCAGCACTCGAGGCAGGGCAGCGAACTATGGCTACACCTTC.

This clone was seen more than once but under ten times. The V gene is TRBV24-1, the J gene TRBJ1-2; perhaps TRBD1 as D (6 bases). The ends were cut back, 4 bases at V and 8 bases at J, with 10 bases in the middle. This CDR3 comprises 12 residues. Germline V gene sequence: CDR1 KGHDR, CDR2 SFDVKD. DNA for the CDR3: TGTGCCACCAGTGAATGGACAGACGGCTACACCTTC. Residues: CATSEWTDGYTF.

The J gene is TRBJ1-1, the V gene TRBV7-6; 9 nucleotides match TRBD1. This CDR3 is 15 amino acids long. Trimming removed 5 bases from V and 1 base from J; junction bases left unmatched: 5. The germline V gene has CDR1 SGHVS and CDR2 FNYEAQ. CDR3 nucleotide sequence: TGTGCCAGCAGCCTTGAGGGACAGGGGAACACTGAAGCTTTCTTT. Protein product: CASSLEGQGNTEAFF.

This chain joins TRBV11-2 and TRBJ1-2, with 9 bases lining up with TRBD1. Germline loops: CDR1 SGHAT, CDR2 FQNNGV. This CDR3 region has 14 residues. V lost 5 bases to trimming and J lost 8 bases; unmatched junction nucleotides: 9. The CDR3 nucleotides read TGTGCCAGCAGCCAACAGGGGGCTGGGCCCGGCTACACCTTC. Amino acid sequence: CASSQQGAGPGYTF.

The chain carries TRBV5-8 and TRBJ1-2, with D hard to call. This CDR3 comprises 14 residues. Trimming left V 0 bases short and J 3 bases short, with 9 bases between. The germline V gene has CDR1 SGHTS and CDR2 YDEGEE. This CDR3 reads CASSLGEAYYGYTF. DNA for the CDR3: TGTGCCAGCAGCTTGGGGGAGGCCTACTATGGCTACACCTTC.

The genes are TRBV18 and TRBJ1-1; D uncertain. V lost 4 bases, J lost 6 bases, and 9 bases lay in between. The CDR3 sequence is 12 residues long. Germline loops: CDR1 KGHSH, CDR2 LQKENI. This CDR3 reads CASSLYAAEAFF. The CDR3 DNA sequence: TGTGCCAGCTCACTTTATGCGGCTGAAGCTTTCTTT.

The rearrangement joins TRBV7-2 to TRBJ2-1; 12 bases are shared with TRBD2. The CDR3 has 17 residues. Germline loops: CDR1 SGHTA, CDR2 FQGNSA. V lost 1 base and J lost 4; bases outside the gene matches: 5. The CDR3 DNA is TGTGCCAGCAGCTTAGGGCCGGGACTAGCGGGTTACAATGAGCAGTTCTTC. Its protein is CASSLGPGLAGYNEQFF.

The chain uses TRBV27 and TRBJ2-3; 8 positions match TRBD2. The CDR3 contains 16 residues. Germline V gives CDR1 MNHEY, CDR2 SMNVEV (reference sequence). V lost 5 bases to trimming and J lost 2 bases; unmatched junction nucleotides: 9. This CDR3 reads CASSDLAGGYTDTQYF. The CDR3 bases are TGTGCCAGCAGTGACCTCGCGGGGGGATACACAGATACGCAGTATTTT.

The chain employs TRBV4-1 and TRBJ1-2; 10 bases line up with TRBD1. Germline values: CDR1 MGHRA, CDR2 YSYEKL. The CDR3 is 14 amino acids. J lost 6 bases, V lost 3 bases, and 4 bases had no gene match. Here the CDR3 reads CASSQPGTGDGYTF. In DNA, the CDR3 is TGCGCCAGCAGCCAGCCAGGGACAGGGGATGGCTACACCTTC.

The chain joins TRBV5-1 to TRBJ2-7; maybe TRBD1 (6 bases). The V end lost 4 bases, the J end lost 0 bases, and 14 bases lay between the germline ends. This CDR3 is 15 amino acids long. Germline V CDR1 and CDR2: SGHRS, YFSETQ. CDR3 in amino acids: CASSETGGSSYEQYF. For the CDR3, the DNA is TGCGCCAGCAGCGAGACTGGGGGCAGCTCCTACGAGCAGTACTTC.

The chain's CDR3 is CASTVEGLAGSEQFF. The CDR3 nucleotides are TGTGCCAGCACCGTGGAGGGGCTAGCGGGGAGTGAGCAGTTCTTC. The J gene is TRBJ2-1, the V gene TRBV7-9; TRBD2 agrees at 9 bases. The V and J ends lost 7 bases and 9 bases, in that order; junction bases with no gene match: 13. The germline CDR1 and CDR2 sequences are SEHNR and FQNEAQ (reference sequence). The CDR3 totals 15 residues.

The chain carries TRBV19 and TRBJ2-3; 11 positions agree with TRBD2. Germline values: CDR1 LNHDA, CDR2 SQIVND (reference sequence). The CDR3 consists of 17 residues. V lost 3 bases, J lost 2 bases, and 7 bases stayed unmatched. The CDR3 is CASSIALAGANTDTQYF. For the CDR3, the DNA is TGTGCCAGTAGTATCGCACTAGCGGGAGCGAACACAGATACGCAGTATTTT.

The J gene is TRBJ1-2, the V gene TRBV7-2; TRBD1 might be the D (6 bases). The CDR3 runs to 17 residues. The V end was cut by 1 base, the J end by 0 bases, with 15 bases between. Germline V gene data show CDR1 as SGHTA and CDR2 as FQGNSA. The DNA of the CDR3 is TGTGCCAGCAGCTTAGTATTTCCGAGACAGGCTAACTATGGCTACACCTTC. It is translated as CASSLVFPRQANYGYTF.

The chain joins TRBV10-3 to TRBJ2-7; 10 bases match TRBD2. CDR1 and CDR2 from the germline V gene are ENHRY and SYGVKD. The CDR3 sequence is 14 residues long. V trimming: 11 bases; J trimming: 2 bases; junction bases outside the gene matches: 9. The CDR3 sequence is CAARTSGATYEQYF. The DNA for the CDR3 is TGTGCCGCTCGCACTAGCGGGGCTACCTACGAGCAGTACTTC.

The J gene is TRBJ1-4, the V gene TRBV6-5; D is ambiguous. Per the germline V gene, CDR1 is MNHEY and CDR2 is SVGAGI. This CDR3 comprises 14 residues. The V and J ends lost 2 bases and 8 bases respectively, with 12 bases between them. Written as DNA, the CDR3 is TGTGCCAGCAGTTACGGGCAATTAGAGGAAAAACTGTTTTTT. This gives the protein CASSYGQLEEKLFF.

The rearrangement uses TRBV5-4 and TRBJ2-1; possibly TRBD2 for D (5 bases). CDR3 length: 16 residues. Germline V gene sequence: CDR1 SGHNT, CDR2 YYREEE (reference sequence). With 4 bases removed from V and 2 bases from J, the gap between germline ends came to 16 bases. The CDR3 DNA reads TGTGCCAGCAGCGTACGGACTGCCGGCGCCTACAATGAGCAGTTCTTC. Translation: CASSVRTAGAYNEQFF.

V and J are TRBV28 and TRBJ2-5; 12 bases align to TRBD1. Per germline, CDR1 MDHEN and CDR2 SYDVKM. V lost 6 bases to trimming and J lost 5 bases; unmatched junction nucleotides: 10. This CDR3 is built from 16 residues. CDR3 loop: CASRQAGTGGEETQYF. The DNA of the CDR3 is TGTGCCAGCAGGCAAGCCGGGACAGGGGGCGAGGAGACCCAGTACTTC.